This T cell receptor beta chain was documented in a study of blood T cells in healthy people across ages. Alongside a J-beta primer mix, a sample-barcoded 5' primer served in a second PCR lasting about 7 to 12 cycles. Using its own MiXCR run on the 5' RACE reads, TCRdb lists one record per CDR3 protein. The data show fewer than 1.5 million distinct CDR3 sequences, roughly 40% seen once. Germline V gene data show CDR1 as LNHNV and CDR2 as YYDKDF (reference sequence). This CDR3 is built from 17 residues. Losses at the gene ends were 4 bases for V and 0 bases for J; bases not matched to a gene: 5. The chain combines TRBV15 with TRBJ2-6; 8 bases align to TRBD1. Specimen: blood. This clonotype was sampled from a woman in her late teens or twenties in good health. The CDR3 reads CATSNDRGNSGANVLTF. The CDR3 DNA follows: TGTGCCACCAGCAATGACAGGGGAAACTCTGGGGCCAACGTCCTGACTTTC.